The T cell receptor (beta chain) described here comes from a study of blood T cell repertoires in COVID-19. On the study more broadly: Samples of COVID-19 (acute and convalescent) were obtained from the United States, Italy and Spain. The cDNA or gDNA used as material had been derived from T cells, B-cell-depleted T cells, or PBMCs.

Under the authors' procedure: Cell counts per sample came from amplifying reference gene primers. Profiled with immunoSEQ multiplex PCR; TCRdb holds only in-frame clones, not every one. That table is the source of V, J and clone size, and D and trimming were worked out from the DNA. The table records approximately 250,000 clones, roughly 84% of them present only once. This CDR3 comprises 13 residues. The germline V gene encodes CDR1 MDHEN and CDR2 SYDVKM. Trimming took 3 bases from V and 6 from J, leaving 12 bases between them. The TCR sequence derives from a woman between 35 and 50 years old who had recovered from COVID-19. J is TRBJ2-7 and V is TRBV28; D unclear. Sample: peripheral blood. CDR3 in DNA: TGTGCCAGCAGTTTTAGCTCCCCGCCCGAGCAGTACTTC. As protein: CASSFSSPPEQYF.